This T cell receptor beta chain was sequenced for a study of blood T cell repertoires in COVID-19. On the study more broadly: From T cells, B-cell-depleted T cells, or PBMCs came the material, which was cDNA or gDNA.

Seattle patients were enrolled while actively infected and followed longitudinally. Germline loops: CDR1 SNHLY, CDR2 FYNNEI. V shed 8 bases and J shed 10 bases, with 20 bases lying between them. This CDR3 is built from 14 residues. Measured with immunoSEQ multiplex PCR; TCRdb has only the in-frame clones, and not every one. The top ten hold roughly 7.2% of the sample, which has roughly 180,000 clones, 65% to 85% seen once. The sequence derives from a woman in her 40s with COVID-19, enrolled during active disease. The rearrangement joins TRBV2 to TRBJ1-4; D gene unclear. What was sequenced was peripheral blood. The CDR3: CASLTGPYEGKLFF. CDR3 DNA sequence: TGTGCCAGCCTGACGGGTCCTTACGAGGGAAAACTGTTTTTT.